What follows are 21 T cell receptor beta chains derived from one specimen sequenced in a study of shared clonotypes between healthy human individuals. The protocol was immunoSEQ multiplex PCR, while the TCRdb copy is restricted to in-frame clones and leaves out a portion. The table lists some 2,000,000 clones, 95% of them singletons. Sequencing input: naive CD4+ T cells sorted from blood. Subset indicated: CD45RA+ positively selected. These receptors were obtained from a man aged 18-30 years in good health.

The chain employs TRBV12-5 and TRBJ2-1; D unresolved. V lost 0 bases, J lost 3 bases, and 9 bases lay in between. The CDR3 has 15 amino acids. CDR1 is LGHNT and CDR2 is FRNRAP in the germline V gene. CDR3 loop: CASGLVQSSYNEQFF. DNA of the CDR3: TGTGCTAGTGGTTTGGTACAGTCAAGCTACAATGAGCAGTTCTTC.

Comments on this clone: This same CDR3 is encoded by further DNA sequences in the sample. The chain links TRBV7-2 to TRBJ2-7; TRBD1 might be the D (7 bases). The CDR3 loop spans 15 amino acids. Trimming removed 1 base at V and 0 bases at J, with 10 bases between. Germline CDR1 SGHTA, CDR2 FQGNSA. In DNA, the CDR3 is TGTGCCAGCAGCTTAGGCCAGGGGGGCTCCTACGAGCAGTACTTC. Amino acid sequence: CASSLGQGGSYEQYF.

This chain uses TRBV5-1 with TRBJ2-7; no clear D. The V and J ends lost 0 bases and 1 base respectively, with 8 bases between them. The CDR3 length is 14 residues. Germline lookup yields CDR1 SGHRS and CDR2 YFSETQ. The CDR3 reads CASSLGLMSYEQYF. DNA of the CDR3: TGCGCCAGCAGCTTGGGACTGATGTCCTACGAGCAGTACTTC. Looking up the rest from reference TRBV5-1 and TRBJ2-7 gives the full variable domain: KAGVTQTPRYLIKTRGQQVTLSCSPISGHRSVSWYQQTPGQGLQFLFEYFSETQRNKGNFPGRFSGRQFSNSRSEMNVSTLELGDSALYLCASSLGLMSYEQYFGPGTRLTVT.

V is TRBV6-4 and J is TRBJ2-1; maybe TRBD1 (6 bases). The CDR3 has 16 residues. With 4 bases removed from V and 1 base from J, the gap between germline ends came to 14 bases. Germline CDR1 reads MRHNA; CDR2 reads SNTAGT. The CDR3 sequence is CASSARQDFSYNEQFF. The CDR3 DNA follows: TGTGCCAGCAGTGCAAGACAGGATTTTTCCTACAATGAGCAGTTCTTC.

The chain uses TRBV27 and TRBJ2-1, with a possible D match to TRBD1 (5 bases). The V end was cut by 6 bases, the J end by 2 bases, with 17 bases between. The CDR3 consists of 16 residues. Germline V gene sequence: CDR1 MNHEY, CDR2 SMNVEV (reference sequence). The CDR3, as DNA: TGTGCCAGCAGCCGCTTACAGGCGAACCCCTACAATGAGCAGTTCTTC. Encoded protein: CASSRLQANPYNEQFF.

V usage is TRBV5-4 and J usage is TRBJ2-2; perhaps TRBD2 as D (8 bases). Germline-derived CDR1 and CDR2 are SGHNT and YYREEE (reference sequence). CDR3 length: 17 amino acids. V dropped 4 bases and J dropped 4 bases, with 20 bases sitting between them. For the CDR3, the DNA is TGTGCCAGCAGCCCCCGAGGGGGCGGGGGGCTCACCGGGGAGCTGTTTTTT. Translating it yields CASSPRGGGGLTGELFF.

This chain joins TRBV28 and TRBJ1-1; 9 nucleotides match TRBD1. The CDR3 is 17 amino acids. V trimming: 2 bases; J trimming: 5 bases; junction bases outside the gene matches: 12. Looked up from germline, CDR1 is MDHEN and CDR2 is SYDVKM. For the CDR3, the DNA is TGTGCCAGCAGTTTAATTCTAACAGGGGGCGGTGGGACTGAAGCTTTCTTT. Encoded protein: CASSLILTGGGGTEAFF.

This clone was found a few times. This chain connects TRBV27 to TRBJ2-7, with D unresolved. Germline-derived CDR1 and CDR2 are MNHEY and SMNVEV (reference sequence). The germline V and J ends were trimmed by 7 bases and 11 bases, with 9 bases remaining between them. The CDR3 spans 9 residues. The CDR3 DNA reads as TGTGCCAGCACCTCCCTAAAGTACTTC. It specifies CASTSLKYF.

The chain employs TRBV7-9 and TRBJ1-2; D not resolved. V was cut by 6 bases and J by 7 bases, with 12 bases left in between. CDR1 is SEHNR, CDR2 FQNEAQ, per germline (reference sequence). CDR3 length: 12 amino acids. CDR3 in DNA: TGTGCCAGCAGAGGGCTGGAGGGTGGCTACACCTTC. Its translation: CASRGLEGGYTF.

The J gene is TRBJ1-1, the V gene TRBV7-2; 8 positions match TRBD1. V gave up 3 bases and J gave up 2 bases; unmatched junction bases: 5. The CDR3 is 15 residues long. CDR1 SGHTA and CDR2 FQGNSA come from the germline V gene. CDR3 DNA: TGTGCCAGCAGCTTTCGGGACAGGATAAACACTGAAGCTTTCTTT. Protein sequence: CASSFRDRINTEAFF.

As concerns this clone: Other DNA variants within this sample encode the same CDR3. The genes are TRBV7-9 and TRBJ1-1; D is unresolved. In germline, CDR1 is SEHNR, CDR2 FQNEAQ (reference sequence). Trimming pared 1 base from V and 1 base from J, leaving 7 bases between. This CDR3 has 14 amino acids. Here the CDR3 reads CASSLGQENTEAFF. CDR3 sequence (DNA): TGTGCCAGCAGCTTAGGGCAGGAGAACACTGAAGCTTTCTTT.

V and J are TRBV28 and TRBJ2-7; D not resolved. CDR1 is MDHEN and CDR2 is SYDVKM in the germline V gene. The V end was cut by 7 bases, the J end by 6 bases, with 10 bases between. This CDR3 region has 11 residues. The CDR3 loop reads CASTLYGEQYF. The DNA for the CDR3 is TGTGCCAGCACCCTTTACGGCGAGCAGTACTTC.

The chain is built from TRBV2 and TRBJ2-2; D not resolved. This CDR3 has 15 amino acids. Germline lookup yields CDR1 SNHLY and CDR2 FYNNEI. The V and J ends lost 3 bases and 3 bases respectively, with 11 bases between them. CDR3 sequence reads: CASSEGIAYTGELFF. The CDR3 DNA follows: TGTGCCAGCAGTGAGGGAATAGCCTACACCGGGGAGCTGTTTTTT.

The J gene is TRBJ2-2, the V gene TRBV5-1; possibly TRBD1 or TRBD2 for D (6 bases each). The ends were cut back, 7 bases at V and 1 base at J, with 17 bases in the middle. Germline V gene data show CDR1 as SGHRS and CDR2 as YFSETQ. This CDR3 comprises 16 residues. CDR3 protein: CASAGGDIRNTGELFF. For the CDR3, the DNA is TGCGCCAGCGCAGGCGGGGACATTAGGAACACCGGGGAGCTGTTTTTT.

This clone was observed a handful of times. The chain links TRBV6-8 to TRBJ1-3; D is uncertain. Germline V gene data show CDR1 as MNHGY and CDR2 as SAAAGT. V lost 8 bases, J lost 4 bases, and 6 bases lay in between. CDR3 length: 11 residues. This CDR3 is CASPRGNTIYF. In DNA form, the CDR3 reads TGTGCCAGCCCGCGGGGAAACACCATATATTTT.

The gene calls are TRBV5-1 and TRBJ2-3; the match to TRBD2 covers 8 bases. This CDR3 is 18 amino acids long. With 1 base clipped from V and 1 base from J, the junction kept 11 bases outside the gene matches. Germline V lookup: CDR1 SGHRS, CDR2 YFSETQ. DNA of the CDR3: TGCGCCAGCAGCTTGAGCGGGGGAGCCGGGGGAGGCACAGATACGCAGTATTTT. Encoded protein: CASSLSGGAGGGTDTQYF.

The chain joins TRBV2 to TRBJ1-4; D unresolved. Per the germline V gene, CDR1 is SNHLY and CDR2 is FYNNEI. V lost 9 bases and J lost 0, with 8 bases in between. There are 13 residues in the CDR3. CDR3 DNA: TGTGCCAGGACCAATGCAACTAATGAAAAACTGTTTTTT. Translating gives CARTNATNEKLFF. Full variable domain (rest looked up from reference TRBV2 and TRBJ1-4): EPEVTQTPSHQVTQMGQEVILRCVPISNHLYFYWYRQILGQKVEFLVSFYNNEISEKSEIFDDQFSVERPDGSNFTLKIRSTKLEDSAMYFCARTNATNEKLFFGSGTQLSVL.

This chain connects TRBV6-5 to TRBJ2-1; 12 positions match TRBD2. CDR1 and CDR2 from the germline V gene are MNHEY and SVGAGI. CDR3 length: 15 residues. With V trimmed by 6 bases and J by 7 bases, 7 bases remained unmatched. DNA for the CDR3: TGTGCCAGCAGGGAGACTAGCGGGAGTGTGAATGAGCAGTTCTTC. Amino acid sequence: CASRETSGSVNEQFF.

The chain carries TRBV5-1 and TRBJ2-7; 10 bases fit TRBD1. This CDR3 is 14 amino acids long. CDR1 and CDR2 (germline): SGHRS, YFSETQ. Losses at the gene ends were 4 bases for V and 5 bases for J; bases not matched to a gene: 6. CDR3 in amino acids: CASSAGTGVHEQYF. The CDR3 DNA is TGCGCCAGCAGCGCCGGGACAGGGGTCCACGAGCAGTACTTC. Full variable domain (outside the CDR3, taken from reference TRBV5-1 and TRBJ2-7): KAGVTQTPRYLIKTRGQQVTLSCSPISGHRSVSWYQQTPGQGLQFLFEYFSETQRNKGNFPGRFSGRQFSNSRSEMNVSTLELGDSALYLCASSAGTGVHEQYFGPGTRLTVT.

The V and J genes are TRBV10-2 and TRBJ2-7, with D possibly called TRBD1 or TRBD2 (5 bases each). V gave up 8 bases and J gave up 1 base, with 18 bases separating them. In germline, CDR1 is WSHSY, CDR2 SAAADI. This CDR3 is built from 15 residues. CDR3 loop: CASRPGTIQSYEQYF. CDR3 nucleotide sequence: TGCGCCAGCCGTCCCGGGACCATTCAATCCTACGAGCAGTACTTC.

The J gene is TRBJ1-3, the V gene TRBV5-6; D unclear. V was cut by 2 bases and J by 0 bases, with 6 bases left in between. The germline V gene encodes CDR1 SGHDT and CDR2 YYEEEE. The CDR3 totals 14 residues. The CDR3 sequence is CASSFIASGNTIYF. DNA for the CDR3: TGTGCCAGCAGCTTTATCGCCTCTGGAAACACCATATATTTT.